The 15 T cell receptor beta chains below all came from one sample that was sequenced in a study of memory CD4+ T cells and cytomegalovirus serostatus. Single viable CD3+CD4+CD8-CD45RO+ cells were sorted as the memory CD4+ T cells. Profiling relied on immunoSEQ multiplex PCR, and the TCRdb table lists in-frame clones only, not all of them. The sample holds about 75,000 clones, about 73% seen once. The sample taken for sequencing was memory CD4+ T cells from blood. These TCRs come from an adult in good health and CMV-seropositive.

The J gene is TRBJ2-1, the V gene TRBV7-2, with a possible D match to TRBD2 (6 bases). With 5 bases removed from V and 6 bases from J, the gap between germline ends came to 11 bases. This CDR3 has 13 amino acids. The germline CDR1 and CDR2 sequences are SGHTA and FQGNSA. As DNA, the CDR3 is TGTGCCAGCAGCACTCGGGGGAGCAATGAGCAGTTCTTC. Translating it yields CASSTRGSNEQFF.

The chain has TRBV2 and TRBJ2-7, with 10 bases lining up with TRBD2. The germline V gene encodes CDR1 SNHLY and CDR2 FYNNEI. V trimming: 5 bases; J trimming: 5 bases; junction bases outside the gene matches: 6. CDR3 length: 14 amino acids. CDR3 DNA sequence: TGTGCCAGCAGTACTAGCGGGACGTTGAACGAGCAGTACGTC. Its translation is CASSTSGTLNEQYV.

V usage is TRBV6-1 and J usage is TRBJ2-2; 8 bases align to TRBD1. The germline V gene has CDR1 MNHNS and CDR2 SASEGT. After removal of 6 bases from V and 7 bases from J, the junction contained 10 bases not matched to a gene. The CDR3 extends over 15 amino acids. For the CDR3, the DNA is TGTGCCAGCAGGACAGGCAGGGGGCTCGGCGGGGAGCTGTTTTTT. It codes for CASRTGRGLGGELFF.

CDR3 region: CASSENTVSGNTIYF. The CDR3 DNA reads as TGTGCCAGCAGTGAAAATACAGTCTCTGGAAACACCATATATTTT. The chain carries TRBV6-1 and TRBJ1-3; no definite D call. The germline V gene has CDR1 MNHNS and CDR2 SASEGT. CDR3 length: 15 amino acids. V lost 2 bases to trimming and J lost 0 bases, with 8 bases between them.

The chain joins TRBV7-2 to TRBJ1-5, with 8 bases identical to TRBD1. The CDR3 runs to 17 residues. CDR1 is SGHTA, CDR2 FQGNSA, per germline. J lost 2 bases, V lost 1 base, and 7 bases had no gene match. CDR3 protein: CASSLELATGGNQPQHF. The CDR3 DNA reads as TGTGCCAGCAGCTTAGAACTGGCGACAGGGGGCAATCAGCCCCAGCATTTT.

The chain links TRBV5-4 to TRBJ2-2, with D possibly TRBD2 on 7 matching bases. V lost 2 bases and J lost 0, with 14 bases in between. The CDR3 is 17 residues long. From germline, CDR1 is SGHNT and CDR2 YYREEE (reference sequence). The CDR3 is CASSFFRGATNTGELFF. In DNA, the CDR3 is TGTGCCAGCAGCTTTTTCCGGGGGGCCACGAACACCGGGGAGCTGTTTTTT.

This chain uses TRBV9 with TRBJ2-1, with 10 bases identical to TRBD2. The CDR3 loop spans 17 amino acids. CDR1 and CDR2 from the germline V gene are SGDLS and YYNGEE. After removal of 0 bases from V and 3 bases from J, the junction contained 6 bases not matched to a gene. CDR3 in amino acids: CASSVGVGLALYNEQFF. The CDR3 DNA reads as TGTGCCAGCAGCGTAGGAGTGGGACTAGCGCTCTACAATGAGCAGTTCTTC.

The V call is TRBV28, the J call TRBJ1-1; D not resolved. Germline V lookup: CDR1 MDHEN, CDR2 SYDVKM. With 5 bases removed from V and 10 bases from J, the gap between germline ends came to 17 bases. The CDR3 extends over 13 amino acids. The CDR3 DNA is TGTGCCAGCAGTCTCAAACGGGGAGGTGCAGCTTTCTTT. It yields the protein CASSLKRGGAAFF. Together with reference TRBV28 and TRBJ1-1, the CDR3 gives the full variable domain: DVKVTQSSRYLVKRTGEKVFLECVQDMDHENMFWYRQDPGLGLRLIYFSYDVKMKEKGDIPEGYSVSREKKERFSLILESASTNQTSMYLCASSLKRGGAAFFGQGTRLTVV.

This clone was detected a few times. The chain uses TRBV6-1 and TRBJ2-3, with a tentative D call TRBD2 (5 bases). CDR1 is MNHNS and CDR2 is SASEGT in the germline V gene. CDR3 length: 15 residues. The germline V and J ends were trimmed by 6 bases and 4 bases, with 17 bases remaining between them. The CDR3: CASSSHASGADTQYF. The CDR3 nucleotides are TGTGCCAGCAGCTCCCACGCGAGCGGAGCAGATACGCAGTATTTT.

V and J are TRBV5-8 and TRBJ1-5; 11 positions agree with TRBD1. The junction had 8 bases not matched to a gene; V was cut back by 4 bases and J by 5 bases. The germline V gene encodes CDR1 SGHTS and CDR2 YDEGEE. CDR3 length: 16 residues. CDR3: CASSAGTGGGDQPQHF. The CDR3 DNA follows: TGTGCCAGCAGCGCCGGGACAGGGGGAGGGGATCAGCCCCAGCATTTT.

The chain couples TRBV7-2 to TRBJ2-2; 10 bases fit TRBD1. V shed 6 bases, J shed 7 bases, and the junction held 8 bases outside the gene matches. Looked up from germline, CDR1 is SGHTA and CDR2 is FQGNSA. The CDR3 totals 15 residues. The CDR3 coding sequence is TGTGCCAGCAGATCCAGGACAGGGGGTAGCGGGGAGCTGTTTTTT. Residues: CASRSRTGGSGELFF.

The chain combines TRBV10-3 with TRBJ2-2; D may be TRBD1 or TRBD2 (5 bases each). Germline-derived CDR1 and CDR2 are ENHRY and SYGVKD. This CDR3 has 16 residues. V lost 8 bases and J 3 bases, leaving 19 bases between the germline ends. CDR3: CAIGAFGGSDTGELFF. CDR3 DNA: TGTGCCATCGGGGCGTTTGGGGGTTCGGACACCGGGGAGCTGTTTTTT.

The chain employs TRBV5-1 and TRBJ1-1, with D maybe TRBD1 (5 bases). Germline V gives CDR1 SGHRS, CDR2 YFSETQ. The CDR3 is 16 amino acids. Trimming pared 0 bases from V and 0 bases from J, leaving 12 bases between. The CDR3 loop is CASSLGGMGVNTEAFF. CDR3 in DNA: TGCGCCAGCAGCTTGGGAGGGATGGGGGTGAACACTGAAGCTTTCTTT.

The CDR3 DNA follows: TGTGCCAGCAGCTTAGCACCGGGTACAGCTGACACTGAAGCTTTCTTT. It encodes CASSLAPGTADTEAFF. The chain is built from TRBV11-3 and TRBJ1-1; no clear D. Between the trimmed V and J ends, which lost 1 base and 3 bases, there was a span of 15 bases. The CDR3 runs 16 residues. The germline CDR1 and CDR2 sequences are SGHNT and YENEEA.

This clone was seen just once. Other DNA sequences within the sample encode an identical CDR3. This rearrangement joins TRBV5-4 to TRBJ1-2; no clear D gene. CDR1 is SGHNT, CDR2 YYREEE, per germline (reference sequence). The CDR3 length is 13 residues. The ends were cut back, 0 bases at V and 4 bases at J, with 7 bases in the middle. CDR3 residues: CASSLDSAYGYTF. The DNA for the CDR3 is TGTGCCAGCAGCTTGGATTCGGCCTATGGCTACACCTTC.